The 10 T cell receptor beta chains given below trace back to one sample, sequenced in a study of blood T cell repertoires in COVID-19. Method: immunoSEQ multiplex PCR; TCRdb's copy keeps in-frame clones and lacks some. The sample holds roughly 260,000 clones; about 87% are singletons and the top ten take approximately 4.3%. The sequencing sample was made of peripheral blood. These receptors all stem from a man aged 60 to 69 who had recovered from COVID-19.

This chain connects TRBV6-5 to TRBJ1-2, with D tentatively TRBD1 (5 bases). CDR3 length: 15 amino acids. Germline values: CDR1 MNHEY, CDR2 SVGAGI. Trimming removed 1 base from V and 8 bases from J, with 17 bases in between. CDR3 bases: TGTGCCAGCAGTTACTACTCCGAGTGGGGGAGGGGCTACACCTTC. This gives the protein CASSYYSEWGRGYTF.

The CDR3 DNA is TGTGCCAGCAGCGGCCCGGGACAGGGGGAGGAGACCCAGTACTTC. It translates to CASSGPGQGEETQYF. The chain uses TRBV5-6 and TRBJ2-5, with TRBD1 identical over 11 bases. Losses at the gene ends were 4 bases for V and 5 bases for J; bases not matched to a gene: 7. The CDR3 consists of 15 residues. Germline loops: CDR1 SGHDT, CDR2 YYEEEE.

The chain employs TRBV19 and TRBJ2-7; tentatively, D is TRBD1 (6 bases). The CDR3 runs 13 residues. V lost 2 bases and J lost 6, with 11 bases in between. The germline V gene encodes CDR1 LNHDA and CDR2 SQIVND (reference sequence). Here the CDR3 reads CASSIRQGREQYF. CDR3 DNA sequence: TGTGCCAGTAGTATACGGCAGGGGCGCGAGCAGTACTTC.

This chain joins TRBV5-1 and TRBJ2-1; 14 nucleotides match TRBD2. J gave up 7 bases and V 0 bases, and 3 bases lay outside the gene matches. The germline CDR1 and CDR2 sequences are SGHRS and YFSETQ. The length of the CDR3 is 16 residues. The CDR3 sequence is CASSLVGTSGGNEQFF. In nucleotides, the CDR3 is TGCGCCAGCAGCTTGGTCGGGACTAGCGGGGGTAATGAGCAGTTCTTC.

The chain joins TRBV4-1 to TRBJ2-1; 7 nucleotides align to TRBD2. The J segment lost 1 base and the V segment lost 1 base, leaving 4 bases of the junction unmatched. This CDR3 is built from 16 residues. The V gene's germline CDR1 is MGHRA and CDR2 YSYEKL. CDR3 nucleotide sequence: TGCGCCAGCAGCCAAGTAGGAGCGGGGTCCTACAATGAGCAGTTCTTC. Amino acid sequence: CASSQVGAGSYNEQFF.

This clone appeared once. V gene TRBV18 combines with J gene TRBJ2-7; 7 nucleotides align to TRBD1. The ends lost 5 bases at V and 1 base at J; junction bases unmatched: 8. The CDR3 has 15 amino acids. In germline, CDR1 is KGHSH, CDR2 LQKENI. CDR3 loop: CASSDDRVGSYEQYF. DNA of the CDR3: TGTGCCAGCTCAGACGACAGGGTGGGATCCTACGAGCAGTACTTC.

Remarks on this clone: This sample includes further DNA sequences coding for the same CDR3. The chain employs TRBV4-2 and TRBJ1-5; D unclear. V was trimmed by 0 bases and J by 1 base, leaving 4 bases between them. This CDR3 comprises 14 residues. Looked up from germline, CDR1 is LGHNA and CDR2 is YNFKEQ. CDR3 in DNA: TGTGCCAGCAGCCAAGATAGAAGCAATCAGCCCCAGCATTTT. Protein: CASSQDRSNQPQHF.

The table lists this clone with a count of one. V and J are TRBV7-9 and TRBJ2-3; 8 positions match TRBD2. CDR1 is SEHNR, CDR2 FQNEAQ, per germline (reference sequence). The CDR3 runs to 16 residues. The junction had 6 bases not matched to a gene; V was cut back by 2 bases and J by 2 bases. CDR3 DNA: TGTGCCAGCAGCTTAACGAGCGGGAGACTCACAGATACGCAGTATTTT. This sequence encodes CASSLTSGRLTDTQYF.

The CDR3 sequence is CASSPELALNEQYF. CDR3 in DNA: TGTGCCAGCAGCCCAGAGCTAGCCCTAAACGAGCAGTACTTC. The chain carries TRBV7-9 and TRBJ2-7; D may be TRBD2 (5 bases). Trimming took 5 bases from V and 5 from J, leaving 16 bases between them. The CDR3 loop spans 14 amino acids. The germline gives CDR1 SEHNR, CDR2 FQNEAQ (reference sequence).

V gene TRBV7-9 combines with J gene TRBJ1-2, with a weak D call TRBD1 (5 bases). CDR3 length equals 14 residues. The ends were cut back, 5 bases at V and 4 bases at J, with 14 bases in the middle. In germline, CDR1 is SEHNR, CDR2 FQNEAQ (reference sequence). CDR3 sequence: CASSPAGGGYGYTF. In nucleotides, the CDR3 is TGTGCCAGCAGCCCCGCGGGGGGGGGCTATGGCTACACCTTC.